One sample yielded the 32 T cell receptor beta chains listed below, sequenced in a study of CD8 T cells in ankylosing spondylitis. Study findings and constraints: Seemingly distinctive of ankylosing spondylitis blood was a TCR beta motif formed by eight highly homologous variants.

The antigens of these receptors remain unknown. Using its own MiXCR run on the 5' RACE reads, TCRdb lists one record per CDR3 protein. The table lists approximately 550,000 distinct CDR3 sequences, 10% to 15% of them singletons. Sample: blood, either unsorted or a sorted T cell fraction (not recorded which). The origin of the receptors is a male donor with ankylosing spondylitis.

The J gene is TRBJ2-1, the V gene TRBV10-3; perhaps D is TRBD1 or TRBD2 (5 bases each). The germline CDR1 and CDR2 sequences are ENHRY and SYGVKD. Trimming left V 2 bases short and J 3 bases short, with 11 bases between. The CDR3 loop spans 15 amino acids. CDR3 amino acids: CAISETGRSYNEQFF. The CDR3 DNA follows: TGTGCCATCAGTGAGACGGGACGGAGCTACAATGAGCAGTTCTTC.

There are a few counts of this clonotype. V usage is TRBV7-7 and J usage is TRBJ2-5, with 8 bases identical to TRBD2. Trimming took 5 bases from V and 2 from J; bases not matched to a gene: 7. The germline CDR1 and CDR2 sequences are SSHAT and FNYEAQ (reference sequence). This CDR3 comprises 15 residues. The CDR3 nucleotides are TGTGCCAGCAGCCTAAGACTAGCGCGACAAGAGACCCAGTACTTC. The encoded protein is CASSLRLARQETQYF.

V and J are TRBV20-1 and TRBJ1-1; 9 nucleotides match TRBD1. This CDR3 has 16 residues. After removal of 6 bases from V and 4 bases from J, the junction contained 15 bases not matched to a gene. Germline lookup yields CDR1 DFQATT and CDR2 SNEGSKA (reference sequence). In DNA form, the CDR3 reads TGCAGTGCGAGGGGGACAGGGTCCGGGGGGGGCACTGAAGCTTTCTTT. This codes for CSARGTGSGGGTEAFF.

This clonotype was picked up many times. At one of its ends the junction is not consistent with the germline gene, which may arise from a read error. The chain links TRBV5-1 to TRBJ2-5; D is uncertain. Germline CDR1 SGHRS, CDR2 YFSETQ. This CDR3 region has 13 residues. The CDR3 protein is CASSLTNQETQYF. The DNA for the CDR3 is TGTGCCAGCAGTTTAACAAACCAAGAGACCCAGTACTTC.

This clonotype was seen at least ten times. The gene calls are TRBV7-9 and TRBJ1-1, with 7 bases lining up with TRBD1. The CDR3 spans 14 residues. Germline assignment: CDR1 SEHNR and CDR2 FQNEAQ (reference sequence). The trim removed 5 bases at V and 5 bases at J, leaving 8 bases unmatched. This CDR3 is CASSRGQSRTEAFF. DNA for the CDR3: TGTGCCAGCAGCCGGGGACAGTCGAGGACTGAAGCTTTCTTT.

This clonotype was observed many times. The V gene is TRBV5-5, the J gene TRBJ1-1; no definite D call. The V and J ends lost 2 bases and 0 bases respectively, with 17 bases between them. The CDR3 sequence is 17 residues long. From germline, CDR1 is SGHKS and CDR2 YYEKEE (reference sequence). The CDR3, as DNA: TGTGCCAGCAGCTTAATCGAGCGGTGGGCGGTGAACACTGAAGCTTTCTTT. It codes for CASSLIERWAVNTEAFF. The full variable domain, its missing parts supplied by reference TRBV5-5 and TRBJ1-1, is DAGVTQSPTHLIKTRGQQVTLRCSPISGHKSVSWYQQVLGQGPQFIFQYYEKEERGRGNFPDRFSARQFPNYSSELNVNALLLGDSALYLCASSLIERWAVNTEAFFGQGTRLTVV.

The chain carries TRBV2 and TRBJ2-3; TRBD1 aligns across 7 bases. CDR1 is SNHLY and CDR2 is FYNNEI in the germline V gene. The ends lost 11 bases at V and 2 bases at J; junction bases unmatched: 16. CDR3 length: 16 amino acids. For the CDR3, the DNA is TGTGCCTTTCGAAAGAGACCGGGACAGTACACAGATACGCAGTATTTT. Its translation is CAFRKRPGQYTDTQYF. The full variable domain, with the rest looked up from reference TRBV2 and TRBJ2-3, is EPEVTQTPSHQVTQMGQEVILRCVPISNHLYFYWYRQILGQKVEFLVSFYNNEISEKSEIFDDQFSVERPDGSNFTLKIRSTKLEDSAMYFCAFRKRPGQYTDTQYFGPGTRLTVL.

This clonotype was detected only a few times. V and J are TRBV24-1 and TRBJ2-3, with 10 bases that match TRBD2. The CDR3 covers 21 residues. CDR1 and CDR2 (germline): KGHDR, SFDVKD. V lost 9 bases, J lost 4 bases, and 27 bases stayed unmatched. DNA for the CDR3: TGTGCCACCCTCAGGTTCCCCGGGACTAGCGCCCCTGGCCTACGGGCAGATACGCAGTATTTT. Protein: CATLRFPGTSAPGLRADTQYF.

This clonotype was detected ten times or more. V usage is TRBV10-3 and J usage is TRBJ2-1, with 8 bases matching TRBD1. The CDR3 covers 18 residues. Unmatched junction bases numbered 13, after V lost 6 bases and J lost 0 bases. Germline loops: CDR1 ENHRY, CDR2 SYGVKD. CDR3: CAIRDGRQGTSSYNEQFF. For the CDR3, the DNA is TGTGCCATCAGGGACGGGAGACAGGGGACGAGCTCCTACAATGAGCAGTTCTTC.

This clonotype occurred a few times. The chain is built from TRBV3-1 and TRBJ2-1; D gene ambiguous. The CDR3 is made up of 12 amino acids. The V and J ends lost 5 bases and 5 bases respectively, with 7 bases between them. Germline V lookup: CDR1 LGHDT, CDR2 YNNKEL (reference sequence). CDR3 DNA: TGTGCCAGCAGCTTCCGCCACAATGAGCAGTTCTTC. The encoded protein is CASSFRHNEQFF.

The V and J genes are TRBV28 and TRBJ2-5; D gene uncertain. This CDR3 region has 14 residues. V was trimmed by 2 bases and J by 4 bases, leaving 11 bases between them. Germline V gene lookup returns CDR1 MDHEN and CDR2 SYDVKM. As DNA, the CDR3 is TGTGCCAGCAGTTTAAGTCAGAACGGAGAGACCCAGTACTTC. Its protein product is CASSLSQNGETQYF.

V usage is TRBV24-1 and J usage is TRBJ1-5, with 7 bases that match TRBD1. V gave up 8 bases and J gave up 10 bases; unmatched junction bases: 7. The CDR3 covers 12 residues. Germline V lookup: CDR1 KGHDR, CDR2 SFDVKD. CDR3 bases: TGTGCCACCAAACAGGGGTCAGGCCCCCAGCATTTT. Translating gives CATKQGSGPQHF.

This clonotype has a handful of counts. The rearrangement uses TRBV7-2 and TRBJ2-1; 10 bases map to TRBD1. CDR3 length equals 15 residues. V was clipped by 6 bases and J by 7 bases; unmatched bases: 9. The V gene's germline CDR1 is SGHTA and CDR2 FQGNSA. The CDR3 region is CASSPDRGQINEQFF. As DNA, the CDR3 is TGTGCCAGCAGTCCAGACAGGGGGCAAATTAATGAGCAGTTCTTC.

V gene TRBV25-1 combines with J gene TRBJ2-1; D possibly uses TRBD1 or TRBD2 (6 bases each). This CDR3 comprises 19 residues. Germline V gives CDR1 MGHDK, CDR2 SYGVNS. V was pared by 0 bases and J by 7 bases, with 25 bases between. This chain's CDR3 is CASSEYGGGWVLGRNEQFF. The CDR3 DNA follows: TGTGCCAGCAGTGAATATGGAGGGGGTTGGGTTTTGGGGCGTAATGAGCAGTTCTTC.

V usage is TRBV20-1 and J usage is TRBJ1-3; D not resolved. This CDR3 spans 11 amino acids. V shed 5 bases and J shed 8 bases, with 10 bases lying between them. Per the germline V gene, CDR1 is DFQATT and CDR2 is SNEGSKA (reference sequence). CDR3 bases: TGCAGTGCTCCGGGCCGTGACACCATATATTTT. Translating gives CSAPGRDTIYF.

This clonotype has a handful of counts. This sequence joins TRBV2 and TRBJ2-1; 10 positions agree with TRBD2. V was pared by 6 bases and J by 9 bases, with 11 bases of the junction left unmatched. This CDR3 is built from 15 residues. Looked up from germline, CDR1 is SNHLY and CDR2 is FYNNEI. DNA for the CDR3: TGTGCCAGCAGACCCGGACTAGCGGTTACCCGTGAGCAGTTCTTC. Translating gives CASRPGLAVTREQFF. Full variable domain (remainder filled in from reference TRBV2 and TRBJ2-1): EPEVTQTPSHQVTQMGQEVILRCVPISNHLYFYWYRQILGQKVEFLVSFYNNEISEKSEIFDDQFSVERPDGSNFTLKIRSTKLEDSAMYFCASRPGLAVTREQFFGPGTRLTVL.

The chain couples TRBV21-1 to TRBJ1-5; the DNA was not used to check the table's D call, TRBD1. TRBV21-1 has pseudogene status. The CDR3 contains 16 residues. The CDR3 here is CASSPQNDRAPQPQHF. CDR3 sequence (DNA): TGTGCCAGCAGCCCCCAAAATGACAGGGCCCCTCAGCCCCAGCATTTT.

The chain joins TRBV10-3 to TRBJ2-7; no firm D call. V lost 0 bases and J lost 4, with 10 bases in between. Germline lookup yields CDR1 ENHRY and CDR2 SYGVKD. This CDR3 is built from 14 residues. CDR3 region: CAISESTASYEQYV. The CDR3 region has the DNA TGTGCCATCAGTGAGTCGACGGCCTCATACGAGCAGTACGTC.

J is TRBJ2-5 and V is TRBV9; D unclear. With 1 base removed from V and 1 base from J, the gap between germline ends came to 8 bases. The CDR3 runs to 14 residues. Germline V gene data show CDR1 as SGDLS and CDR2 as YYNGEE. CDR3 DNA: TGTGCCAGCAGCGTATCGGGCTTCCAAGAGACCCAGTACTTC. Translating it yields CASSVSGFQETQYF.

The chain combines TRBV11-2 with TRBJ1-2; 7 positions match TRBD1. V shed 5 bases and J 5 bases; nucleotides not matched to a gene: 5. The CDR3 extends over 13 amino acids. Germline V gene sequence: CDR1 SGHAT, CDR2 FQNNGV. The CDR3 nucleotides read TGTGCCAGCAGCCAGGGACAGACGTATGGCTACACCTTC. Translation: CASSQGQTYGYTF.

The chain couples TRBV12-3 or TRBV12-4 to TRBJ1-5, with unresolved D. Trimming pared 6 bases from V and 4 bases from J, leaving 7 bases between. The CDR3 spans 12 residues. This CDR3 is CASRRMNQPQHF. CDR3 sequence (DNA): TGTGCCAGCAGGCGGATGAATCAGCCCCAGCATTTT.

In this sample, this clonotype turned up many times. The genes are TRBV2 and TRBJ1-5, with a tentative D call TRBD1 (5 bases). This CDR3 is built from 17 residues. V lost 5 bases, J lost 0 bases, and 17 bases lay in between. Germline V gene sequence: CDR1 SNHLY, CDR2 FYNNEI. The CDR3 DNA sequence: TGTGCCAGCAGTAGGGAGACAGCCGACTATAGCAATCAGCCCCAGCATTTT. This translates into CASSRETADYSNQPQHF. Looking up the rest from reference TRBV2 and TRBJ1-5 gives the full variable domain: EPEVTQTPSHQVTQMGQEVILRCVPISNHLYFYWYRQILGQKVEFLVSFYNNEISEKSEIFDDQFSVERPDGSNFTLKIRSTKLEDSAMYFCASSRETADYSNQPQHFGDGTRLSIL.

The sample holds a few counts of this clonotype. This chain uses TRBV2 with TRBJ2-7, with a weak D call TRBD2 (6 bases). Germline loops: CDR1 SNHLY, CDR2 FYNNEI. The CDR3 loop spans 12 amino acids. Deletions cut 6 bases from V and 7 bases from J, with 13 bases between. The CDR3 coding sequence is TGTGCCAGCAGAACGGAGGGGATTGAGCAGTACGTC. It codes for CASRTEGIEQYV.

V and J are TRBV10-1 and TRBJ2-1; 8 bases align to TRBD2. CDR3 length: 15 residues. Germline CDR1 reads WNHNN; CDR2 reads SYGVQD (reference sequence). The junction had 12 bases not matched to a gene; V was cut back by 6 bases and J by 8 bases. CDR3: CASSGTSSYNDEQFF. In DNA, the CDR3 is TGCGCCAGCAGCGGGACTAGTAGTTATAATGATGAGCAGTTCTTC.

A few counts support this clonotype. V usage is TRBV24-1 and J usage is TRBJ2-1, with 11 bases fitting TRBD2. Trimming at V came to 1 base and at J to 11 bases, leaving 6 bases not matched to a gene. CDR1 KGHDR and CDR2 SFDVKD come from the germline V gene. The CDR3 consists of 15 residues. CDR3 residues: CATSDFRLAGGKQFF. CDR3 DNA: TGTGCCACCAGTGATTTCCGCCTAGCGGGAGGAAAGCAGTTCTTC.

This clonotype was detected a few times. This rearrangement joins TRBV3-1 to TRBJ2-5, with D possibly being TRBD2 (5 bases). The CDR3 spans 14 residues. V gave up 0 bases and J gave up 4 bases, with 9 bases separating them. Germline V CDR1 and CDR2: LGHDT, YNNKEL (reference sequence). CDR3: CASSQDMAGETQYF. The CDR3 DNA reads as TGTGCCAGCAGCCAAGATATGGCGGGAGAGACCCAGTACTTC.

The rearrangement joins TRBV12-3 or TRBV12-4 to TRBJ2-7, with 8 positions matching TRBD1. The CDR3 covers 14 residues. Germline trimming cut 5 bases from V and 5 bases from J; bases unmatched to any gene: 8. In DNA, the CDR3 is TGTGCCAGCAGTCTCGGACAGGGATTCCACGAGCAGTACGTC. It is translated as CASSLGQGFHEQYV.

This clonotype was counted between two and nine times. The V gene is TRBV28, the J gene TRBJ2-7; perhaps D is TRBD1 or TRBD2 (6 bases each). CDR1 and CDR2 from the germline V gene are MDHEN and SYDVKM. V was trimmed by 2 bases and J by 0 bases, leaving 14 bases between them. The CDR3 is 16 amino acids. The CDR3: CASSLGGGISSYEQYF. The CDR3 coding sequence is TGTGCCAGCAGTTTAGGGGGCGGGATTAGCTCCTACGAGCAGTACTTC.

This clonotype was detected a few times. The chain carries TRBV12-5 and TRBJ2-5, with 9 positions matching TRBD1. Germline V gene lookup returns CDR1 LGHNT and CDR2 FRNRAP. J was trimmed by 5 bases and V by 4 bases; bases with no gene match: 5. The CDR3 sequence is 14 residues long. Here the CDR3 DNA reads TGTGCTAGTGGTTCGGGGACAGGGTGGGAGACCCAGTACTTC. Amino acids: CASGSGTGWETQYF.

In its sample, this clonotype was seen a few times. The chain has TRBV11-2 and TRBJ2-1, with 14 bases identical to TRBD2. J gave up 4 bases and V 4 bases, and 9 bases lay outside the gene matches. Germline assignment: CDR1 SGHAT and CDR2 FQNNGV. The length of the CDR3 is 18 residues. The CDR3 sequence is CASSSGLAGEGPYNEQFF. In nucleotides, the CDR3 is TGTGCCAGCAGCTCGGGACTAGCGGGAGAGGGGCCTTACAATGAGCAGTTCTTC. Together with reference TRBV11-2 and TRBJ2-1, the CDR3 gives the full variable domain: EAGVAQSPRYKIIEKRQSVAFWCNPISGHATLYWYQQILGQGPKLLIQFQNNGVVDDSQLPKDRFSAERLKGVDSTLKIQPAKLEDSAVYLCASSSGLAGEGPYNEQFFGPGTRLTVL.

The chain recombines TRBV5-1 with TRBJ2-6, with D unclear. The germline V and J ends were trimmed by 7 bases and 0 bases, with 5 bases remaining between them. CDR1 SGHRS and CDR2 YFSETQ come from the germline V gene. The CDR3 contains 13 residues. CDR3 sequence reads: CASGASGANVLTF. The CDR3 DNA reads TGCGCCAGCGGCGCCTCTGGGGCCAACGTCCTGACTTTC. The full variable domain, rest sourced from reference TRBV5-1 and TRBJ2-6, is KAGVTQTPRYLIKTRGQQVTLSCSPISGHRSVSWYQQTPGQGLQFLFEYFSETQRNKGNFPGRFSGRQFSNSRSEMNVSTLELGDSALYLCASGASGANVLTFGAGSRLTVL.

This sequence joins TRBV24-1 and TRBJ1-5, with 7 bases that match TRBD1. The J segment lost 9 bases and the V segment lost 4 bases, leaving 8 bases of the junction unmatched. The CDR3 sequence is 14 residues long. CDR1 is KGHDR and CDR2 is SFDVKD in the germline V gene. DNA for the CDR3: TGTGCCACCAGTGACCACAGGGGCCCGGGGCCCCAGCATTTT. It is translated as CATSDHRGPGPQHF.